The present TCR beta chain was sequenced within a study of blood T cell repertoires in COVID-19. The germline V gene has CDR1 LNHNV and CDR2 YYDKDF (reference sequence). Trimming removed 3 bases at V and 4 bases at J, with 13 bases between. The CDR3 totals 15 residues. Sequencing was performed with immunoSEQ multiplex PCR; in TCRdb, only in-frame clones are kept and a portion is missing. This table holds fewer than 250,000 clones, about four fifths found once. The material sequenced was peripheral blood. The origin of this receptor is a woman aged 40 to 55 with active or convalescent COVID-19. This chain links TRBV15 with TRBJ1-3; the D is unclear. CDR3 sequence (DNA): TGTGCCACCAGCAGGGATCGGGGAGGCGGAAACACCATATATTTT. As protein: CATSRDRGGGNTIYF.